This T cell receptor beta chain appears in the sequencing data of a study of T cells in localized non-small cell lung cancer. TCRdb's copy holds only in-frame clones and misses some; the assay was immunoSEQ multiplex PCR. The repertoire has some 80,000 clones, just under 85% of them found once; the top ten carry over 2.5%. The CDR3 runs to 16 residues. Trimming cost V 1 base and J 0 bases; bases outside gene matches: 3. Germline CDR1 and CDR2: SGHAT and FQNNGV. Sample: peripheral blood, taken before any cancer treatment. The receptor was derived from a man between 40 and 70 years old with stage I lung adenocarcinoma. The V and J genes are TRBV11-2 and TRBJ2-3; 8 positions agree with TRBD2. This chain's CDR3 is CASSLGTSRSTDTQYF. In DNA, the CDR3 is TGTGCCAGCAGCTTAGGGACTAGCCGGAGCACAGATACGCAGTATTTT.